This T cell receptor (beta chain) was found in a study of early T cells in non-severe SARS-CoV-2 infection. Researchers attached unique molecular identifiers to individual cDNA molecules. A single record per CDR3 protein comes from TCRdb applying MiXCR to the 5' RACE reads. The data hold 98,000 or so distinct CDR3 sequences, with 9.5% to 12% observed a single time. The V gene's germline CDR1 is SGDLS and CDR2 YYNGEE. V shed 0 bases and J shed 2 bases, with 11 bases lying between them. This CDR3 has 16 residues. This clonotype was seen a handful of times. The sequenced material came from whole blood. The chain employs TRBV9 and TRBJ2-2; the D is unclear. The source of this sequence is an adult who was a healthcare worker with PCR-confirmed SARS-CoV-2 infection or an uninfected control (not recorded which). CDR3 nucleotides: TGTGCCAGCAGCGTAGAGCTAAGGGTAAACACCGGGGAGCTGTTTTTT. It specifies CASSVELRVNTGELFF.